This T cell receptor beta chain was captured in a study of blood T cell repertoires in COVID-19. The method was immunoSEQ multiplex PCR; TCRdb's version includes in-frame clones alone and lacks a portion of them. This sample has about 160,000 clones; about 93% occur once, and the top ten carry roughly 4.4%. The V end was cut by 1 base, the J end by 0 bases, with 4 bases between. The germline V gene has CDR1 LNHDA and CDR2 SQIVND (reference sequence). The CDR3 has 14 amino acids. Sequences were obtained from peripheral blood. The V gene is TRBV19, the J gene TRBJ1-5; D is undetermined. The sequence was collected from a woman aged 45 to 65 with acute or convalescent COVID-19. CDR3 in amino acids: CASSIASSNQPQHF. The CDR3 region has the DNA TGTGCCAGTAGTATAGCCAGTAGCAATCAGCCCCAGCATTTT.